These 21 T cell receptor beta chains came from one sample sequenced in a study of PD-L1 blockade in urothelial cancer. Time point denoted: pretreatment peripheral blood. Method: immunoSEQ multiplex PCR; TCRdb's copy keeps in-frame clones and lacks some. The sample contains roughly 130,000 clones, roughly 83% of which appear only once. The specimen was PBMCs, collected around atezolizumab (anti-PD-L1) treatment. Receptor source: a man over 45 with urothelial cancer.

This chain joins TRBV5-1 and TRBJ1-2, with D possibly matching TRBD1 (6 bases). Germline V lookup: CDR1 SGHRS, CDR2 YFSETQ. The CDR3 has 16 amino acids. Trimming left V 2 bases short and J 6 bases short, with 20 bases between. This CDR3 is CASSFGTGLDTDGYTF. The CDR3 DNA follows: TGCGCCAGCAGCTTCGGCACAGGGCTTGATACGGATGGCTACACCTTC.

The chain employs TRBV6-1 and TRBJ2-7; 9 nucleotides agree with TRBD2. The germline V gene encodes CDR1 MNHNS and CDR2 SASEGT. The CDR3 length is 14 residues. With 6 bases clipped from V and 0 bases from J, the junction kept 3 bases outside the gene matches. The CDR3 nucleotides are TGTGCCAGCAGATCTAGCGGGATCTCCTACGAGCAGTACTTC. Translation gives CASRSSGISYEQYF.

The genes are TRBV28 and TRBJ2-7, with TRBD2 identical over 10 bases. The ends lost 5 bases at V and 4 bases at J; junction bases unmatched: 5. Germline V CDR1 and CDR2: MDHEN, SYDVKM. The CDR3 extends over 14 amino acids. The DNA for the CDR3 is TGTGCCAGCAGTCGGAGCGGGAGGGGGTACGAGCAGTACTTC. It encodes CASSRSGRGYEQYF.

DNA for the CDR3: TGTGCCAGCAGCGCAGAAGCAGGGTTTTTATTTTCACCCCTCCACTTT. Its protein is CASSAEAGFLFSPLHF. The chain couples TRBV2 to TRBJ1-6, with D perhaps TRBD1 (5 bases). The CDR3 spans 16 residues. Germline V gives CDR1 SNHLY, CDR2 FYNNEI. The V end lost 6 bases, the J end lost 9 bases, and 21 bases lay between the germline ends.

This clone was detected a few times. This chain uses TRBV30 with TRBJ1-6; D unclear. V gave up 8 bases and J gave up 6 bases, with 14 bases separating them. Germline CDR1 GTSNPN, CDR2 SVGIG (reference sequence). This CDR3 contains 13 residues. This CDR3 reads CAGGRGINSPLHF. CDR3 nucleotides: TGTGCCGGTGGACGAGGGATTAATTCACCCCTCCACTTT.

This clone was detected only once. The chain has TRBV6-1 and TRBJ1-5; D not certain. Germline V CDR1 and CDR2: MNHNS, SASEGT. The CDR3 runs 15 residues. V shed 8 bases and J shed 9 bases, with 23 bases lying between them. CDR3 sequence (DNA): TGTGCCAGCGCCCCGGCCCCGGATGACTCATTGCCCCAGCATTTT. Translation gives CASAPAPDDSLPQHF.

The chain recombines TRBV28 with TRBJ2-2; the match to TRBD2 covers 7 bases. Germline trimming cut 3 bases from V and 0 bases from J; bases unmatched to any gene: 1. The CDR3 spans 15 residues. The germline CDR1 and CDR2 sequences are MDHEN and SYDVKM. DNA of the CDR3: TGTGCCAGCAGTTTTGGGGGGGCGAACACCGGGGAGCTGTTTTTT. This encodes CASSFGGANTGELFF.

The J gene is TRBJ1-5, the V gene TRBV27; the D gene is possibly TRBD1 (6 bases). Germline assignment: CDR1 MNHEY and CDR2 SMNVEV (reference sequence). V was shortened by 7 bases and J by 7 bases, with 17 bases between the two germline ends. The CDR3 runs to 14 residues. CDR3: CASKGGSLGQPQHF. DNA for the CDR3: TGTGCCAGCAAAGGGGGTAGCTTGGGGCAGCCCCAGCATTTT.

This sequence joins TRBV6-1 and TRBJ2-1, with 9 bases fitting TRBD1. The CDR3 is 15 residues long. V was clipped by 1 base and J by 9 bases; unmatched bases: 7. Germline V gene sequence: CDR1 MNHNS, CDR2 SASEGT. CDR3 in DNA: TGTGCCAGCAGTGAAGGGTCCCGACAGGGGGGTGAGCAGTTCTTC. Translating it yields CASSEGSRQGGEQFF.

This clone was seen a few times. The CDR3 DNA follows: TGTGCCAGCAGCTTAGGGGGGGACTCCTACGAGCAGTACTTC. As protein: CASSLGGDSYEQYF. The rearrangement joins TRBV7-2 to TRBJ2-7; D may be TRBD2 (6 bases). This CDR3 spans 14 amino acids. Deletions cut 1 base from V and 0 bases from J, with 7 bases between. Germline-derived CDR1 and CDR2 are SGHTA and FQGNSA.

V is TRBV2 and J is TRBJ1-6; D gene uncertain. This CDR3 is built from 15 residues. CDR1 is SNHLY and CDR2 is FYNNEI in the germline V gene. Trimming stripped 2 bases from V and 0 bases from J, with 5 bases between. The CDR3 DNA sequence: TGTGCCAGCAGTGAAAAGAGCTCCTATAATTCACCCCTCCACTTT. This gives the protein CASSEKSSYNSPLHF.

This clone was observed once. The chain recombines TRBV18 with TRBJ2-7, with 9 bases that match TRBD1. The ends lost 2 bases at V and 7 bases at J; junction bases unmatched: 9. Looked up from germline, CDR1 is KGHSH and CDR2 is LQKENI. CDR3 length equals 15 residues. The CDR3 spells CASSPGWTGDLEQYF. The CDR3 nucleotides are TGTGCCAGCTCACCAGGTTGGACAGGGGACTTGGAGCAGTACTTC.

The chain couples TRBV6-1 to TRBJ2-7; 7 bases map to TRBD1. The germline gives CDR1 MNHNS, CDR2 SASEGT. The CDR3 length is 16 residues. V lost 1 base, J lost 4 bases, and 10 bases stayed unmatched. The CDR3 sequence is CASSEGETGFSYEQYF. In nucleotides, the CDR3 is TGTGCCAGCAGTGAAGGGGAGACAGGGTTTTCTTACGAGCAGTACTTC.

The J gene is TRBJ2-7, the V gene TRBV19; D is unresolved. V lost 6 bases and J 0 bases, leaving 9 bases between the germline ends. Per germline, CDR1 LNHDA and CDR2 SQIVND (reference sequence). The length of the CDR3 is 13 residues. CDR3 residues: CASRRSGSYEQYF. Written as DNA, the CDR3 is TGTGCCAGTAGAAGGTCAGGCTCCTACGAGCAGTACTTC.

The V and J genes are TRBV6-1 and TRBJ1-5; no clear D. Trimming took 10 bases from V and 2 from J, leaving 15 bases between them. CDR3 length: 14 residues. Per the germline V gene, CDR1 is MNHNS and CDR2 is SASEGT. The CDR3, as DNA: TGTGCCATTAAGGGAGGAGTGGGCAATCAGCCCCAGCATTTT. Encoded protein: CAIKGGVGNQPQHF.

This chain links TRBV5-1 with TRBJ2-7, with 8 bases fitting TRBD1. The CDR3 has 13 amino acids. The V and J ends lost 7 bases and 1 base, in that order; junction bases with no gene match: 4. Germline V lookup: CDR1 SGHRS, CDR2 YFSETQ. The CDR3 here is CASSRTGSYEQYF. Here the CDR3 DNA reads TGCGCCAGCTCCCGGACAGGGTCCTACGAGCAGTACTTC. Combining the CDR3 with reference TRBV5-1 and TRBJ2-7 gives the whole variable domain KAGVTQTPRYLIKTRGQQVTLSCSPISGHRSVSWYQQTPGQGLQFLFEYFSETQRNKGNFPGRFSGRQFSNSRSEMNVSTLELGDSALYLCASSRTGSYEQYFGPGTRLTVT.

The chain joins TRBV7-9 to TRBJ2-7; 7 nucleotides match TRBD2. Germline CDR1 SEHNR, CDR2 FQNEAQ (reference sequence). J lost 2 bases, V lost 1 base, and 5 bases had no gene match. The CDR3 covers 15 residues. The CDR3 reads CASSLVGGRAYEQYF. The CDR3, as DNA: TGTGCCAGCAGCTTAGTTGGCGGGAGAGCCTACGAGCAGTACTTC.

J is TRBJ2-2 and V is TRBV2, with 8 bases fitting TRBD2. CDR3 length: 15 amino acids. Per the germline V gene, CDR1 is SNHLY and CDR2 is FYNNEI. The V segment lost 4 bases and the J segment 4 bases; nucleotides outside the gene matches: 5. For the CDR3, the DNA is TGTGCCAGCAGTGTTAATCGGGGGGGCACCGGGGAGCTGTTTTTT. Translated, it gives CASSVNRGGTGELFF.

The V gene is TRBV30, the J gene TRBJ2-3, with D possibly matching TRBD2 (6 bases). V lost 1 base and J 1 base, leaving 15 bases between the germline ends. Germline V CDR1 and CDR2: GTSNPN, SVGIG (reference sequence). The CDR3 length is 16 residues. CDR3 nucleotides: TGTGCCTGGAGTGAGAAACTAGCACGACGCACAGATACGCAGTATTTT. It codes for CAWSEKLARRTDTQYF.

This clone was counted between two and nine times. This rearrangement joins TRBV7-2 to TRBJ1-5; possibly TRBD1 for D (5 bases). V lost 5 bases and J lost 3, with 8 bases in between. The CDR3 is 13 amino acids. Germline V gene lookup returns CDR1 SGHTA and CDR2 FQGNSA. The DNA for the CDR3 is TGTGCCAGCAGCAAACAGGTCAATCAGCCCCAGCATTTT. It specifies CASSKQVNQPQHF. Variable domain in full (rest from reference TRBV7-2 and TRBJ1-5): GAGVSQSPSNKVTEKGKDVELRCDPISGHTALYWYRQSLGQGLEFLIYFQGNSAPDKSGLPSDRFSAERTGGSVSTLTIQRTQQEDSAVYLCASSKQVNQPQHFGDGTRLSIL.

The rearrangement uses TRBV10-3 and TRBJ2-7; 12 bases agree with TRBD2. V lost 8 bases, J lost 0 bases, and 8 bases stayed unmatched. The CDR3 is 16 residues long. Germline V CDR1 and CDR2: ENHRY, SYGVKD. CDR3 residues: CAIAGTSGPNSYEQYF. The CDR3, as DNA: TGTGCCATCGCCGGGACTAGCGGGCCAAACTCCTACGAGCAGTACTTC.